The clone carrying this T cell receptor (beta chain) was recorded only once. The antigen is not known. The donors were all Caucasian adults (living in Nashville, Tennessee). The data were produced by immunoSEQ multiplex PCR, yet TCRdb's version contains in-frame clones alone and is incomplete. Of more than 500,000 clones listed, roughly 95% were seen once; the top ten hold around 0.067%. This sample was included in a study of shared clonotypes between healthy human individuals. Study-level points and caveats: Only blood was sampled; tissue repertoires likely differ.

This CDR3 has 19 residues. The chain joins TRBV12-1 to TRBJ2-2; the table calls TRBD2, which could not be checked here. TRBV12-1 is flagged as a pseudogene. Sequenced sample: naive CD4+ T cells sorted from blood. The sample's subset: CD45RA+ positively selected. This receptor was taken from a woman aged 25 to 39 in good health. The CDR3 nucleotides read TGTGCCAGCAGCTGGGGAGAGACTAGCGGGAGATACGACACCGGGGAGCTGTTTTTT. Translated: CASSWGETSGRYDTGELFF.